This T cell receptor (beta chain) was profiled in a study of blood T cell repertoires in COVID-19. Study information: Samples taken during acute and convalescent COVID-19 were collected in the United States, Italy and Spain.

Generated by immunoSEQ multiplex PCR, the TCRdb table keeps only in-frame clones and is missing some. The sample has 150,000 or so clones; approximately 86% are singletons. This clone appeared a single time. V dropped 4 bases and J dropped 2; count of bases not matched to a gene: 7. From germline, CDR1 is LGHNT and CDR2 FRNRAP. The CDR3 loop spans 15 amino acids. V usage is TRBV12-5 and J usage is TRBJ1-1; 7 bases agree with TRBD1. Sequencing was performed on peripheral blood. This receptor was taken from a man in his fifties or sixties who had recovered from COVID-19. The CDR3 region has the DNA TGTGCTAGTGGTTCCCAGACAGGGTTAAACACTGAAGCTTTCTTT. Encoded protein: CASGSQTGLNTEAFF.